This T cell receptor beta chain was found in a study of Ad26.COV2.S vaccination and SARS-CoV-2 variants. In regard to this clone: Its matching antigen is unknown.

Overall study results and limits: Substantial breadth in spike-specific CD8+ and CD4+ T cell responses was reportedly seen after vaccination. Responses of T cells in total may have been underestimated by the TCR breadth and depth analyses.

CDR1 is LGHDT and CDR2 is YNNKEL in the germline V gene (reference sequence). V lost 1 base, J lost 7 bases, and 6 bases lay in between. This CDR3 has 12 amino acids. Some clones are missing from TCRdb's copy, which holds only in-frame ones; the method was immunoSEQ multiplex PCR. The sample shows approximately 500,000 clones, approximately 90% of them seen only once. Treatment described: 15 to 20 received Ad26.COV2.S at low or high dose, single or two shots; roughly 5 received placebo; per-sample allocation not given. Specimen acquisition occurred on day 63 following the initial vaccine or placebo injection. Donor was an adult aged 18-55 years in Boston.

Sequencing was performed on peripheral blood, taken in a trial of Ad26.COV2.S vaccine versus placebo. J is TRBJ2-3 and V is TRBV3-1 (or the pseudogene TRBV3-2), with no clear D. This clonotype originated in a person aged 18-60 years who received the Ad26.COV2.S COVID-19 vaccine or a placebo. The CDR3 loop is CASSQGVNTQYF. For the CDR3, the DNA is TGTGCCAGCAGCCAAGGGGTAAATACGCAGTATTTT.